This record concerns one TCR beta chain sequence. No antigen is known for it. The 5'RACE template-switching step produced TCR cDNA and added a universal primer site and UMIs. TCRdb itself ran the 5' RACE reads through MiXCR, one entry per CDR3 protein. The data contain about 630,000 distinct CDR3 sequences, around 12% of them seen just once; the ten biggest clones take up 15%. Deletions cut 4 bases from V and 4 bases from J, with 18 bases between. CDR1 and CDR2 from the germline V gene are SGHNT and YYREEE (reference sequence). The CDR3 is 15 amino acids. This record comes from a study of T cells after yellow fever vaccination. Study-wide findings and caveats: Most clones from primary vaccination resurfaced after the booster (around 97% CD4, over 85% CD8).

This chain connects TRBV5-4 to TRBJ2-7, with D tentatively TRBD2 (6 bases). Specimen: PBMCs, collected on the day of the yellow fever booster vaccination. The source is a man aged 25 to 40 who received the YFV17D yellow fever vaccine. The CDR3 region is CASSARGGKRYEQYF. CDR3 coding DNA: TGTGCCAGCAGCGCGCGTGGGGGGAAGAGGTACGAGCAGTACTTC.